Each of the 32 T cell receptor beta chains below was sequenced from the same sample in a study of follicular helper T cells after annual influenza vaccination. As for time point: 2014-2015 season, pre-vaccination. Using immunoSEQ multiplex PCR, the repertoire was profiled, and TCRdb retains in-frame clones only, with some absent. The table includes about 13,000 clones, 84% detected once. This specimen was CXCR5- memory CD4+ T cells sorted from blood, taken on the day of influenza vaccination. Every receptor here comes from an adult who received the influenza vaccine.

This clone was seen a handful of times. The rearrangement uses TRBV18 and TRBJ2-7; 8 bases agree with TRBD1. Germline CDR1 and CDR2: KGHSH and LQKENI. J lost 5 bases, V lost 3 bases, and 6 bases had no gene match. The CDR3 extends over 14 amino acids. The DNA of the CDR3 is TGTGCCAGCTCACCTCGACAGGGGATAAACGAGCAGTACTTC. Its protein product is CASSPRQGINEQYF. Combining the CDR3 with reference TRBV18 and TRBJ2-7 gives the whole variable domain NAGVMQNPRHLVRRRGQEARLRCSPMKGHSHVYWYRQLPEEGLKFMVYLQKENIIDESGMPKERFSAEFPKEGPSILRIQQVVRGDSAAYFCASSPRQGINEQYFGPGTRLTVT.

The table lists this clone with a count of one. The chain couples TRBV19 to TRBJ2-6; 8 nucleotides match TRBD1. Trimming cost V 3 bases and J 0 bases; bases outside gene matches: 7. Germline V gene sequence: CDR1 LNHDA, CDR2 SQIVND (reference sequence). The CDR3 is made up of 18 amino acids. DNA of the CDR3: TGTGCCAGTAGTATGATGACAGGGGCTAACTCTGGGGCCAACGTCCTGACTTTC. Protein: CASSMMTGANSGANVLTF.

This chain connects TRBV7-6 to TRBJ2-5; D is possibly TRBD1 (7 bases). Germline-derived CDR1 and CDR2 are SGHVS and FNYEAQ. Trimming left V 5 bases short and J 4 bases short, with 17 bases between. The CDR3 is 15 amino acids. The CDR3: CASSPLQGGLETQYF. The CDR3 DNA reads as TGTGCCAGCAGCCCCCTCCAGGGGGGCCTAGAGACCCAGTACTTC.

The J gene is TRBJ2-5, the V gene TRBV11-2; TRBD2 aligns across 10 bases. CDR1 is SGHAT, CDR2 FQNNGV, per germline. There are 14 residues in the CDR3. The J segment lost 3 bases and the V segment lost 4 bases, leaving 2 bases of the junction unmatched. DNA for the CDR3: TGTGCCAGCAGCTCAGCGGGGGGGAAAGAGACCCAGTACTTC. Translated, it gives CASSSAGGKETQYF.

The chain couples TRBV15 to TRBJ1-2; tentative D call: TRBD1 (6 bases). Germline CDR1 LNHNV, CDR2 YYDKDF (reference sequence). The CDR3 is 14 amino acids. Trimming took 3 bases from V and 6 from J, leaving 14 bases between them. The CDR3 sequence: CATSRETGINGYTF. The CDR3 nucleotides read TGTGCCACCAGCAGGGAAACAGGGATCAATGGCTACACCTTC.

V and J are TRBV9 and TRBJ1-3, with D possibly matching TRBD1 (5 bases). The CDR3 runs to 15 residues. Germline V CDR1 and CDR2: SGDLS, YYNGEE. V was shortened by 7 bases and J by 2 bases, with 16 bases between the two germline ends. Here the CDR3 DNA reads TGTGCCAGCGAACGTGGGACGACGGCTGGAAACACCATATATTTT. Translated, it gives CASERGTTAGNTIYF. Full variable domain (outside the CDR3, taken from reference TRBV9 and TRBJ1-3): DSGVTQTPKHLITATGQRVTLRCSPRSGDLSVYWYQQSLDQGLQFLIQYYNGEERAKGNILERFSAQQFPDLHSELNLSSLELGDSALYFCASERGTTAGNTIYFGEGSWLTVV.

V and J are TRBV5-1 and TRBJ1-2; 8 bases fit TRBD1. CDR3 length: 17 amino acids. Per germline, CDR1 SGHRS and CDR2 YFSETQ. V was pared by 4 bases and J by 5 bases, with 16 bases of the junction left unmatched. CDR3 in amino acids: CASSQRGTGRHFYGYTF. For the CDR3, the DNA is TGCGCCAGCAGCCAGAGAGGGACAGGCCGACATTTTTATGGCTACACCTTC.

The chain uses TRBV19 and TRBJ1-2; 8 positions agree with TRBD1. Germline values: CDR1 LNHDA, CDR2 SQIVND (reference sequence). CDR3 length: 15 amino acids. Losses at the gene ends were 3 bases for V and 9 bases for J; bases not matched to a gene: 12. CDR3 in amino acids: CASSIARDRSTSYTF. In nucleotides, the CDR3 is TGTGCCAGTAGTATTGCCCGGGACAGGAGTACGAGCTACACCTTC.

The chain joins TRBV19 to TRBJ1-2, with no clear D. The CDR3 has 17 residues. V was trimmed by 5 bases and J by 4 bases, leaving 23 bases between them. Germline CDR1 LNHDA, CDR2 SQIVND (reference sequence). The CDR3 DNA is TGTGCCAGTAGTCTTCATACGACAAATCGAAAGATCTATGGCTACACCTTC. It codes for CASSLHTTNRKIYGYTF.

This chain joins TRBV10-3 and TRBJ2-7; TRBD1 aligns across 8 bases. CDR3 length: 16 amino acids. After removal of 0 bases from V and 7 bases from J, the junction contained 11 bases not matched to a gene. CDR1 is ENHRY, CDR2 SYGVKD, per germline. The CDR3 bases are TGTGCCATCAGTGAGTCGATCGGGACAGGTGGGAGGGAGCAGTACTTC. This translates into CAISESIGTGGREQYF.

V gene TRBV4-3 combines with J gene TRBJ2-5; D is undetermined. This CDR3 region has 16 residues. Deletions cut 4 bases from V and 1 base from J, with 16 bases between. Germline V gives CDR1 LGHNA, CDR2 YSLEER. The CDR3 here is CASSPEFLRGQETQYF. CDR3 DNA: TGCGCCAGCAGCCCGGAATTCCTTCGCGGCCAAGAGACCCAGTACTTC.

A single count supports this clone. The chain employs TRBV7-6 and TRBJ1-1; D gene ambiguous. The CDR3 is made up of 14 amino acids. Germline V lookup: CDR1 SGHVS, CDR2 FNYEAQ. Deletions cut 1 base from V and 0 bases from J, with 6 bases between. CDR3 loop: CASSLGTVNTEAFF. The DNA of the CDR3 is TGTGCCAGCAGCTTAGGCACAGTGAACACTGAAGCTTTCTTT. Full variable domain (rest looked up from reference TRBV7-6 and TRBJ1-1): GAGVSQSPRYKVTKRGQDVALRCDPISGHVSLYWYRQALGQGPEFLTYFNYEAQQDKSGLPNDRFSAERPEGSISTLTIQRTEQRDSAMYRCASSLGTVNTEAFFGQGTRLTVV.

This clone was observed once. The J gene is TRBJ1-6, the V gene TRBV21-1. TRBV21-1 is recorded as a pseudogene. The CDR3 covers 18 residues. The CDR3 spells CASRGDLATLHHNSPLHF. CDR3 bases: TGTGCCAGCAGAGGGGATCTAGCTACACTACATCATAATTCACCCCTCCACTTT.

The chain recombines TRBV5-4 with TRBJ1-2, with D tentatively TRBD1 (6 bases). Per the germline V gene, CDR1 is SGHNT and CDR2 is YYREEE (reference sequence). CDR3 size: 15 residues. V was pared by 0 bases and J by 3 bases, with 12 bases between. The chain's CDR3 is CASSLVQGHYYGYTF. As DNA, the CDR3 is TGTGCCAGCAGCTTGGTGCAGGGACATTACTATGGCTACACCTTC.

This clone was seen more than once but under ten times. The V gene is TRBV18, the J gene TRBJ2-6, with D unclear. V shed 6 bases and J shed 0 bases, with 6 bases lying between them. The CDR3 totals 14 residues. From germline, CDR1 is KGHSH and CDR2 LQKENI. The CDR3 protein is CASSTSSGANVLTF. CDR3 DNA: TGTGCCAGCTCGACAAGCTCTGGGGCCAACGTCCTGACTTTC.

The CDR3 spells CSVVRADGGETQYF. The DNA for the CDR3 is TGCAGCGTTGTTCGGGCAGACGGCGGGGAGACCCAGTACTTC. The chain uses TRBV29-1 and TRBJ2-5; possibly TRBD2 for D (5 bases). The CDR3 has 14 residues. From germline, CDR1 is SQVTM and CDR2 ANQGSEA. With 4 bases removed from V and 5 bases from J, the gap between germline ends came to 17 bases. Looking up the rest from reference TRBV29-1 and TRBJ2-5 gives the full variable domain: SAVISQKPSRDICQRGTSLTIQCQVDSQVTMMFWYRQQPGQSLTLIATANQGSEATYESGFVIDKFPISRPNLTFSTLTVSNMSPEDSSIYLCSVVRADGGETQYFGPGTRLLVL.

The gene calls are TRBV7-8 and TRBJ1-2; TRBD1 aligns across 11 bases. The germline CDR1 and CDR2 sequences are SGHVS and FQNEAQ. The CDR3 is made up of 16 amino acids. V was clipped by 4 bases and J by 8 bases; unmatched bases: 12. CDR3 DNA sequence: TGTGCCAGCAGCTCGAGGGTGCCGGGACAGGGGGAAGGCTACACCTTC. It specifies CASSSRVPGQGEGYTF.

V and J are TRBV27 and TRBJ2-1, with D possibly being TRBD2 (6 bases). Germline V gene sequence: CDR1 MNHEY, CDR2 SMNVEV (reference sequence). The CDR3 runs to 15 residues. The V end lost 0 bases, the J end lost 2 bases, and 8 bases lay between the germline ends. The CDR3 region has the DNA TGTGCCAGCAGTTTATCCGGGGGACCCTACAATGAGCAGTTCTTC. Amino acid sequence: CASSLSGGPYNEQFF.

CDR3 sequence reads: CASSFGGEQYF. The CDR3 DNA reads as TGTGCCAGCAGTTTCGGCGGAGAGCAGTACTTC. The chain recombines TRBV6-5 with TRBJ2-7; D gene ambiguous. The CDR3 runs to 11 residues. Germline V gives CDR1 MNHEY, CDR2 SVGAGI. V was clipped by 4 bases and J by 7 bases, with 8 bases between them.

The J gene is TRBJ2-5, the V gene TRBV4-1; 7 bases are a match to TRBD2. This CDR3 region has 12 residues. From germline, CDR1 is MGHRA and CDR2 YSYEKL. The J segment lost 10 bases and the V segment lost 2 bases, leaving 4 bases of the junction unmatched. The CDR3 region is CASSQWGGGQYF. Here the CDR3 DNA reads TGCGCCAGCAGCCAATGGGGGGGTGGCCAGTACTTC.

In DNA form, the CDR3 reads TGTGCCAGCACCAAAACCCAGGGAAACTATGGCTACACCTTC. Translated, it gives CASTKTQGNYGYTF. This chain joins TRBV11-2 and TRBJ1-2; D is perhaps TRBD1 (5 bases). The CDR3 loop spans 14 amino acids. The V end was cut by 7 bases, the J end by 2 bases, with 14 bases between. Germline assignment: CDR1 SGHAT and CDR2 FQNNGV.

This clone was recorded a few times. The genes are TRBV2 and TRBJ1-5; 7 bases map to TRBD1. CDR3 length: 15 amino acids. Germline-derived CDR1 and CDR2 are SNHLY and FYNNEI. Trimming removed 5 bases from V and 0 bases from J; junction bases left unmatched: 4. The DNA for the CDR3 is TGTGCCAGCAGTAGGGACAGCCTTAGCAATCAGCCCCAGCATTTT. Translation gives CASSRDSLSNQPQHF.

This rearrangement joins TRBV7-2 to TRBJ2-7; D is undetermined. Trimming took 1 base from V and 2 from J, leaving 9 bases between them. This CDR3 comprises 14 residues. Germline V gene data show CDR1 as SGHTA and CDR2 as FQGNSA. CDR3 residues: CASSLGGVPYEQYF. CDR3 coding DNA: TGTGCCAGCAGCTTAGGTGGGGTCCCCTACGAGCAGTACTTC.

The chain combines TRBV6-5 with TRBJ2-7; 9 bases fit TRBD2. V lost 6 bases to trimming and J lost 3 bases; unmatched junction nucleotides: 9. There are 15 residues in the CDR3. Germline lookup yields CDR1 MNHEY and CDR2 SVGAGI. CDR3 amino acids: CASSRSSGGIYEQYF. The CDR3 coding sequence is TGTGCCAGCAGCCGAAGTAGCGGGGGAATCTACGAGCAGTACTTC.

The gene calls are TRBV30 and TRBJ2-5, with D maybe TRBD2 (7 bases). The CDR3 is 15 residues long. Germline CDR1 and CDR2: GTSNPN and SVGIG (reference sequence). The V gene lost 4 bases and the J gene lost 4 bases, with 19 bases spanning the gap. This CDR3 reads CAWIRGGAQGETQYF. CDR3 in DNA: TGTGCCTGGATAAGGGGGGGGGCACAGGGAGAGACCCAGTACTTC. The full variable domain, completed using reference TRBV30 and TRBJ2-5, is SQTIHQWPATLVQPVGSPLSLECTVEGTSNPNLYWYRQAAGRGLQLLFYSVGIGQISSEVPQNLSASRPQDRQFILSSKKLLLSDSGFYLCAWIRGGAQGETQYFGPGTRLLVL.

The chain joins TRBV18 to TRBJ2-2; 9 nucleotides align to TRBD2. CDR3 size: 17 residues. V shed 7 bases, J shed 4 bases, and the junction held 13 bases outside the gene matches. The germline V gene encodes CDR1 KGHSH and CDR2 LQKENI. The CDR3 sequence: CASYHTLTSGPTGELFF. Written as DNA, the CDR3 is TGTGCCAGCTACCATACGTTGACTAGCGGCCCCACCGGGGAGCTGTTTTTT.

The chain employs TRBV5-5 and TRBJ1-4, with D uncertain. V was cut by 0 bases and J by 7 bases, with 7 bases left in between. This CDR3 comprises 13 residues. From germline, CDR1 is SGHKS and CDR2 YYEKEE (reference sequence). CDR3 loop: CASSLASGEKLFF. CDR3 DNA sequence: TGTGCCAGCAGCTTGGCATCAGGTGAAAAACTGTTTTTT.

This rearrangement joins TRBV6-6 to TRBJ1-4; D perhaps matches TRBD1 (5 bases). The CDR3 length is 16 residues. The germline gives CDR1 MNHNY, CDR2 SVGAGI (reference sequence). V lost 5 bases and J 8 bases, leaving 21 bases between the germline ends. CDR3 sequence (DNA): TGTGCCAGCAGTCCCAGGGCGGGGAGGGGAGAAGAAAAACTGTTTTTT. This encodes CASSPRAGRGEEKLFF.

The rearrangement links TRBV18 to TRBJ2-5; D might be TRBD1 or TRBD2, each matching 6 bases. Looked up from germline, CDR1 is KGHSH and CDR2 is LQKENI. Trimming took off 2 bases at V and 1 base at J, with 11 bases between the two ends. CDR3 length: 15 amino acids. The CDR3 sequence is CASSPNGGGQETQYF. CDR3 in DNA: TGTGCCAGCTCACCAAACGGAGGGGGCCAAGAGACCCAGTACTTC.

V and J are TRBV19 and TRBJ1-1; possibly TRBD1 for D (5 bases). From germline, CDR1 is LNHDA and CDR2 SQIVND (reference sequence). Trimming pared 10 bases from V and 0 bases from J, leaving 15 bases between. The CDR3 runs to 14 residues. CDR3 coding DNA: TGTGCCACCTGGAGTACAGGCATGAACACTGAAGCTTTCTTT. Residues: CATWSTGMNTEAFF.

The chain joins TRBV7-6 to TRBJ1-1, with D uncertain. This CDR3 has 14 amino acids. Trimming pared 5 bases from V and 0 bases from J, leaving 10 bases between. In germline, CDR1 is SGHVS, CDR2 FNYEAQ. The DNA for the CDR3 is TGTGCCAGCAGCGCCACAGTCATGAACACTGAAGCTTTCTTT. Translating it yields CASSATVMNTEAFF.

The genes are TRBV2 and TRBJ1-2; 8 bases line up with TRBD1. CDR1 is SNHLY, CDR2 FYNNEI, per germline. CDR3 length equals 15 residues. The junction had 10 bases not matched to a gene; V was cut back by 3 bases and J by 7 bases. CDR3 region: CASSDYSHRGFGYTF. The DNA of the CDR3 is TGTGCCAGCAGTGATTATTCGCACAGGGGGTTTGGCTACACCTTC.